This entry lists 28 T cell receptor beta chains sequenced from one sample in a study of blood T cell repertoires in COVID-19. Assay used: immunoSEQ multiplex PCR; TCRdb lists only in-frame clones, some missing. The data show approximately 300,000 clones, with around nine tenths seen just once and 5.5% to 7% held by the top ten. The sequenced material came from PBMCs or T cells enriched from blood (not recorded which). All receptors come from a woman aged 25 to 39 who had recovered from COVID-19.

The chain couples TRBV19 to TRBJ1-5; no definite D call. In germline, CDR1 is LNHDA, CDR2 SQIVND (reference sequence). V dropped 6 bases and J dropped 3 bases, with 6 bases sitting between them. The CDR3 is 12 amino acids. Here the CDR3 reads CASRTFNQPQHF. CDR3 nucleotide sequence: TGTGCCAGTAGGACATTCAATCAGCCCCAGCATTTT. The full variable domain, completed using reference TRBV19 and TRBJ1-5, is DGGITQSPKYLFRKEGQNVTLSCEQNLNHDAMYWYRQDPGQGLRLIYYSQIVNDFQKGDIAEGYSVSREKKESFPLTVTSAQKNPTAFYLCASRTFNQPQHFGDGTRLSIL.

The chain carries TRBV3-1 (or the pseudogene TRBV3-2) and TRBJ1-6; D call uncertain. CDR1 is LGHDT and CDR2 is YNNKEL in the germline V gene (reference sequence). This CDR3 contains 14 residues. V shed 6 bases and J shed 6 bases, with 12 bases lying between them. CDR3 coding DNA: TGTGCCAGCAGGCCTACAGCAACTAATTCACCCCTCCACTTT. It translates to CASRPTATNSPLHF.

This clone came up a few times. Written as DNA, the CDR3 is TGTGCCTGGAGTGGGCCAGGGGTTGACTATGGCTACACCTTC. Translating it yields CAWSGPGVDYGYTF. The chain uses TRBV30 and TRBJ1-2; D is perhaps TRBD1 (6 bases). The CDR3 has 14 amino acids. Trimming stripped 1 base from V and 3 bases from J, with 12 bases between. Per germline, CDR1 GTSNPN and CDR2 SVGIG (reference sequence). Full variable domain (remainder filled in from reference TRBV30 and TRBJ1-2): SQTIHQWPATLVQPVGSPLSLECTVEGTSNPNLYWYRQAAGRGLQLLFYSVGIGQISSEVPQNLSASRPQDRQFILSSKKLLLSDSGFYLCAWSGPGVDYGYTFGSGTRLTVV.

The V call is TRBV29-1, the J call TRBJ1-6; 8 bases fit TRBD1. This CDR3 spans 13 amino acids. J gave up 10 bases and V 5 bases, and 7 bases lay outside the gene matches. Germline CDR1 SQVTM, CDR2 ANQGSEA. CDR3 nucleotide sequence: TGCAGCGTTAGGACAGGGCAAGAATCACCCCTCCACTTT. Translating gives CSVRTGQESPLHF.

The chain joins TRBV9 to TRBJ1-1; no clear D. V lost 4 bases and J lost 3, with 13 bases in between. Germline V CDR1 and CDR2: SGDLS, YYNGEE. This CDR3 region has 14 residues. CDR3 residues: CASSFYRSDTEAFF. Here the CDR3 DNA reads TGTGCCAGCAGCTTTTATAGGAGTGACACTGAAGCTTTCTTT.

The CDR3 DNA reads TGTGCCAGCAGCGTAGGACTAGCGGGGGGTGAGCAGTACTTC. Translated: CASSVGLAGGEQYF. The rearrangement uses TRBV9 and TRBJ2-7, with TRBD2 matching over 13 bases. V dropped 0 bases and J dropped 7; count of bases not matched to a gene: 1. Germline assignment: CDR1 SGDLS and CDR2 YYNGEE. The CDR3 has 14 amino acids.

The V gene is TRBV5-1, the J gene TRBJ2-3, with TRBD2 as a possible D gene (6 bases). CDR3 length: 15 amino acids. Trimming shortened V by 0 bases and J by 0 bases, and 8 bases separated the two germline ends. Germline values: CDR1 SGHRS, CDR2 YFSETQ. CDR3 sequence reads: CASSLAGTSTDTQYF. The CDR3 DNA sequence: TGCGCCAGCAGCTTGGCGGGGACTAGCACAGATACGCAGTATTTT. Variable domain in full (rest from reference TRBV5-1 and TRBJ2-3): KAGVTQTPRYLIKTRGQQVTLSCSPISGHRSVSWYQQTPGQGLQFLFEYFSETQRNKGNFPGRFSGRQFSNSRSEMNVSTLELGDSALYLCASSLAGTSTDTQYFGPGTRLTVL.

V usage is TRBV25-1 and J usage is TRBJ1-1, with 7 bases identical to TRBD1. V shed 7 bases and J 5 bases; nucleotides not matched to a gene: 7. The V gene's germline CDR1 is MGHDK and CDR2 SYGVNS. The CDR3 sequence is 13 residues long. For the CDR3, the DNA is TGTGCCAGCATTCTGACGACAGGGACTGAAGCTTTCTTT. Protein sequence: CASILTTGTEAFF.

The chain uses TRBV19 and TRBJ1-1; D unresolved. In germline, CDR1 is LNHDA, CDR2 SQIVND (reference sequence). The ends were cut back, 2 bases at V and 9 bases at J, with 16 bases in the middle. The length of the CDR3 is 14 residues. CDR3 DNA sequence: TGTGCCAGTAGTATACGCGTAAGGGAGACGCAAGCTTTCTTT. Encoded protein: CASSIRVRETQAFF. The whole variable domain, filled in from reference TRBV19 and TRBJ1-1, reads DGGITQSPKYLFRKEGQNVTLSCEQNLNHDAMYWYRQDPGQGLRLIYYSQIVNDFQKGDIAEGYSVSREKKESFPLTVTSAQKNPTAFYLCASSIRVRETQAFFGQGTRLTVV.

This clone was seen a single time. The gene calls are TRBV30 and TRBJ1-1; 7 bases fit TRBD1. J lost 7 bases, V lost 0 bases, and 8 bases had no gene match. The CDR3 sequence is 14 residues long. CDR1 is GTSNPN and CDR2 is SVGIG in the germline V gene (reference sequence). CDR3 sequence: CAWSVGLGQDEAFF. The CDR3 DNA sequence: TGTGCCTGGAGTGTAGGGTTAGGACAGGATGAAGCTTTCTTT.

The rearrangement joins TRBV4-2 to TRBJ1-1; weak D call: TRBD1 (6 bases). Germline V CDR1 and CDR2: LGHNA, YNFKEQ. Trimming took 0 bases from V and 3 from J, leaving 14 bases between them. The CDR3 is 16 amino acids. The chain's CDR3 is CASSQDRSRGYTEAFF. As DNA, the CDR3 is TGTGCCAGCAGCCAAGATAGGTCCAGGGGCTACACTGAAGCTTTCTTT.

The chain combines TRBV7-6 with TRBJ1-1; TRBD1 is a possible D gene (6 bases). In germline, CDR1 is SGHVS, CDR2 FNYEAQ. V was shortened by 1 base and J by 1 base, with 7 bases between the two germline ends. CDR3 length: 14 amino acids. The CDR3 coding sequence is TGTGCCAGCAGCTTAGGCAGGGGGAACACTGAAGCTTTCTTT. This codes for CASSLGRGNTEAFF.

This chain joins TRBV6-1 and TRBJ1-1; D gene uncertain. The V gene lost 0 bases and the J gene lost 8 bases, with 13 bases spanning the gap. This CDR3 has 14 residues. Germline CDR1 and CDR2: MNHNS and SASEGT. DNA for the CDR3: TGTGCCAGCAGTGAAGCGAGCCGGGTCTCGGAAGCTTTCTTT. Translating gives CASSEASRVSEAFF.

The chain has TRBV7-6 and TRBJ2-3; 9 bases are a match to TRBD2. The J segment lost 6 bases and the V segment lost 5 bases, leaving 12 bases of the junction unmatched. The CDR3 length is 16 residues. Germline V gives CDR1 SGHVS, CDR2 FNYEAQ. The CDR3 DNA reads TGTGCCAGCAGCAGACAAATAGCGGGGGTTTTGGATACGCAGTATTTT. Residues: CASSRQIAGVLDTQYF.

The chain employs TRBV19 and TRBJ1-5; D gene ambiguous. CDR1 is LNHDA and CDR2 is SQIVND in the germline V gene (reference sequence). This CDR3 comprises 15 residues. Trimming removed 10 bases at V and 5 bases at J, with 21 bases between. This CDR3 reads CATQVGSRGYQPQHF. CDR3 coding DNA: TGTGCCACCCAGGTGGGCAGCCGTGGGTATCAGCCCCAGCATTTT.

The gene calls are TRBV18 and TRBJ2-6; D gene unclear. CDR1 is KGHSH and CDR2 is LQKENI in the germline V gene. The V gene lost 0 bases and the J gene lost 2 bases, with 11 bases spanning the gap. The CDR3 is 17 residues long. CDR3 in DNA: TGTGCCAGCTCACCACCACAGAGATTGGCTGGGGCCAACGTCCTGACTTTC. It codes for CASSPPQRLAGANVLTF.

The chain carries TRBV5-4 and TRBJ2-7; 7 bases are a match to TRBD1. The length of the CDR3 is 13 residues. In germline, CDR1 is SGHNT, CDR2 YYREEE (reference sequence). The V and J ends lost 2 bases and 3 bases, in that order; junction bases with no gene match: 2. The CDR3 is CASSFGQDYEQYF. CDR3 DNA sequence: TGTGCCAGCAGCTTCGGACAGGACTACGAGCAGTACTTC.

J is TRBJ2-3 and V is TRBV4-1; perhaps TRBD2 as D (6 bases). V gave up 4 bases and J gave up 11 bases, with 19 bases separating them. Germline CDR1 and CDR2: MGHRA and YSYEKL. The CDR3 is 14 amino acids. The CDR3 loop reads CASSLTLGGVGQYF. The CDR3 DNA reads TGCGCCAGCAGCCTTACCCTTGGCGGGGTGGGGCAGTATTTT.

The V gene is TRBV28, the J gene TRBJ1-6, with D possibly being TRBD1 (6 bases). Germline V gene sequence: CDR1 MDHEN, CDR2 SYDVKM. The CDR3 is 16 amino acids. Between the trimmed V and J ends, which lost 5 bases and 3 bases, there was a span of 14 bases. This CDR3 reads CASSPLGQRYNSPLHF. For the CDR3, the DNA is TGTGCCAGCAGTCCCCTCGGACAGCGCTATAATTCACCCCTCCACTTT. Based on the CDR3 plus reference TRBV28 and TRBJ1-6, the full variable domain is DVKVTQSSRYLVKRTGEKVFLECVQDMDHENMFWYRQDPGLGLRLIYFSYDVKMKEKGDIPEGYSVSREKKERFSLILESASTNQTSMYLCASSPLGQRYNSPLHFGNGTRLTVT.

The chain is built from TRBV14 and TRBJ2-6, with 8 bases that match TRBD1. This CDR3 has 16 amino acids. Germline lookup yields CDR1 SGHDN and CDR2 FVKESK. Trimming cost V 2 bases and J 3 bases; bases outside gene matches: 3. The CDR3 nucleotides read TGTGCCAGCAGCCAACAGGGGGCTCGTGGGGCCAACGTCCTGACTTTC. Translated: CASSQQGARGANVLTF. Variable domain in full (rest from reference TRBV14 and TRBJ2-6): EAGVTQFPSHSVIEKGQTVTLRCDPISGHDNLYWYRRVMGKEIKFLLHFVKESKQDESGMPNNRFLAERTGGTYSTLKVQPAELEDSGVYFCASSQQGARGANVLTFGAGSRLTVL.

This clone was observed once. This chain connects TRBV10-3 to TRBJ2-1, with D uncertain. CDR3 length: 14 amino acids. Germline values: CDR1 ENHRY, CDR2 SYGVKD. The germline V and J ends were trimmed by 4 bases and 5 bases, with 12 bases remaining between them. CDR3 amino acids: CAISVGSNHNEQFF. The CDR3 DNA sequence: TGTGCCATCAGTGTTGGCAGTAACCACAATGAGCAGTTCTTC.

The V gene is TRBV20-1, the J gene TRBJ2-7; D gene unclear. CDR1 is DFQATT, CDR2 SNEGSKA, per germline (reference sequence). Trimming removed 3 bases at V and 1 base at J, with 4 bases between. CDR3 length: 11 amino acids. The CDR3 bases are TGCAGTGCTAGTCTATCCTACGAGCAGTACTTC. This gives the protein CSASLSYEQYF.

The chain is built from TRBV30 and TRBJ1-2, with a weak D call TRBD1 (5 bases). Germline loops: CDR1 GTSNPN, CDR2 SVGIG (reference sequence). The CDR3 spans 14 residues. V shed 0 bases and J shed 1 base, with 9 bases lying between them. The CDR3 sequence: CAWSVKGVNYGYTF. The CDR3 coding sequence is TGTGCCTGGAGTGTAAAAGGGGTTAACTATGGCTACACCTTC.

This sequence joins TRBV19 and TRBJ1-2; 9 bases fit TRBD1. Germline CDR1 and CDR2: LNHDA and SQIVND (reference sequence). V trimming: 4 bases; J trimming: 1 base; junction bases outside the gene matches: 4. This CDR3 contains 15 residues. The DNA for the CDR3 is TGTGCCAGTAGTAGGGGACAGGGCATTAACTATGGCTACACCTTC. Translation: CASSRGQGINYGYTF.

The chain uses TRBV10-3 and TRBJ2-5; TRBD1 agrees at 7 bases. CDR1 is ENHRY and CDR2 is SYGVKD in the germline V gene. The CDR3 contains 13 residues. The J segment lost 2 bases and the V segment lost 6 bases, leaving 3 bases of the junction unmatched. The CDR3 is CAISGDRQETQYF. CDR3 coding DNA: TGTGCCATCAGCGGGGACAGACAAGAGACCCAGTACTTC.

This chain links TRBV7-9 with TRBJ1-1; D is undetermined. Per the germline V gene, CDR1 is SEHNR and CDR2 is FQNEAQ (reference sequence). Between the trimmed V and J ends, which lost 3 bases and 3 bases, there was a span of 5 bases. The CDR3 consists of 12 residues. The CDR3 is CASSLAHTEAFF. The CDR3 DNA reads as TGTGCCAGCAGCTTGGCACACACTGAAGCTTTCTTT.

This clone was seen only once. The gene calls are TRBV5-1 and TRBJ2-1; 10 nucleotides agree with TRBD2. Unmatched junction bases numbered 3, after V lost 6 bases and J lost 6 bases. CDR3 length: 13 amino acids. Germline values: CDR1 SGHRS, CDR2 YFSETQ. The CDR3 bases are TGCGCCAGCACTAGCGGGGGCCCCAATGAGCAGTTCTTC. Its translation is CASTSGGPNEQFF.

V and J are TRBV19 and TRBJ2-7; 9 bases agree with TRBD1. V lost 6 bases to trimming and J lost 0 bases; unmatched junction nucleotides: 3. The CDR3 sequence is 14 residues long. Germline CDR1 LNHDA, CDR2 SQIVND (reference sequence). The CDR3 is CASRDRGSSYEQYF. The CDR3 bases are TGTGCCAGTAGAGACAGGGGGTCCTCCTACGAGCAGTACTTC.